A selection of T cell receptor beta chains follows, all from one sample in a study of shared clonotypes between healthy human individuals. Sequencing used immunoSEQ multiplex PCR; TCRdb keeps in-frame clones, though not all of them. The top ten hold about 0.39% of the sample, which has about 2.3 million clones, approximately 95% seen once. The sample comprised naive CD4+ T cells from PBMCs. The receptors here all came from a man aged 18 to 29 in good health. Some clones in this sample may be carry-over from other donors' samples. CDR3s include the opening cysteine and the closing phenylalanine or tryptophan. The D gene is left open where the match is weak. Part of the rows lack a size; the others show once, few, many or a class for expanded clones.

>-|TRBJ2-1|TRBV7-3|TRBD1
TGTGCCAGCAGCTATCGGACAGGGAGCTCCTACAATGAGCAGTTCTTC
CASSYRTGSSYNEQFF
>once|TRBJ1-6|TRBV6-5|-
TGTGCCAGCAGGTCATTTGGGGAGTCACCCCTCCACTTT
CASRSFGESPLHF
>-|TRBJ2-5|TRBV28|-
TGTGCCAGCAGTGGCGTTTTCCAAGAGACCCAGTACTTC
CASSGVFQETQYF
>-|TRBJ1-2|TRBV11-2|-
TGTGCCAGCAGCCAAGGACAACGCTATGGCTACACCTTC
CASSQGQRYGYTF
>-|TRBJ2-3|TRBV29-1|TRBD2
TGCAGCGTTTTGGGTATTGGGAGGGAGAAGAGGCCTAGCACAGATACGCAGTATTTT
CSVLGIGREKRPSTDTQYF
>-|TRBJ2-2|TRBV27|TRBD1
TGTGCCAGCAGTTCTCCGGGACAGGGATTCACCGGGGAGCTGTTTTTT
CASSSPGQGFTGELFF
>-|TRBJ2-7|TRBV28|-
TGTGCCAGCAGTCTCCGATCCCTTAAAGCGACAGGCTACGAGCAGTACTTC
CASSLRSLKATGYEQYF
>-|TRBJ2-2|TRBV27|-
TGTGCCAGCAGTTTGCCACGTCCTACATCAGACACCGGGGAGCTGTTTTTT
CASSLPRPTSDTGELFF
>-|TRBJ1-2|TRBV13|-
TGTGCCAGCAGCTTAGTGTCCAGCTATGGCTACACCTTC
CASSLVSSYGYTF
>-|TRBJ1-1|TRBV7-2|-
TGTGCCAGCAGCTACTACACTGAAGCTTTCTTT
CASSYYTEAFF
>-|TRBJ2-2|TRBV7-3|-
TGTGCCAGCAGCTCCTTACAGTACGTTGGTGTCGCCGGGGAGCTGTTTTTT
CASSSLQYVGVAGELFF
>-|TRBJ1-3|TRBV5-4|-
TGTGCCAGCAGCTTGGGACACACGGACTCTGGAAACACCATATATTTT
CASSLGHTDSGNTIYF
>-|TRBJ2-7|TRBV6-1|-
TGTGCCAGCAGTGCCCGGACGGGCCCCTACGAGCAGTACTTC
CASSARTGPYEQYF
>-|TRBJ2-1|TRBV6-5|TRBD2
TGTGCCAGTAGCGGGAGTCTCTACAATGAGCAGTTCTTC
CASSGSLYNEQFF
>-|TRBJ2-2|TRBV10-3|-
TGTGCCATCAGTGAGAAAAGTATGCGGGGTCCAGGGGAGCTGTTTTTT
CAISEKSMRGPGELFF
>-|TRBJ2-3|TRBV2|-
TGTGCCAGCAGTGAAGTCACCCCAGATACGCAGTATTTT
CASSEVTPDTQYF
>-|TRBJ1-4|TRBV6-6|TRBD1
TGTGCCAGCAGTTACTCCCGGACAGGGCGAAATGAAAAACTGTTTTTT
CASSYSRTGRNEKLFF
>few|TRBJ1-5|TRBV28|TRBD1
TGTGCCAGCAACCCAGTGGAGGGGGCCATCAATCAGCCCCAGCATTTT
CASNPVEGAINQPQHF
>few|TRBJ2-7|TRBV27|-
TGTGCCAGCAGGACAGCAGGGAGATTCTCCTACGAGCAGTACTTC
CASRTAGRFSYEQYF
>-|TRBJ2-4|TRBV7-2|-
TGTGCCAGCAGGCTCCCAACGGTCAAAAACATTCAGTACTTC
CASRLPTVKNIQYF
>-|TRBJ2-7|TRBV6-1|TRBD2
TGTGCCAGCACGAGATCTGGGACTAGCGGCTACGAGCAGTACTTC
CASTRSGTSGYEQYF
>-|TRBJ2-7|TRBV5-1|-
TGCGCCAGCAGTCGGCCAGACAGCTCCTACGAGCAGTACTTC
CASSRPDSSYEQYF
>-|TRBJ1-1|TRBV5-8|-
TGTGCCAGCACAAGGGGACGTCACACTGAAGCTTTCTTT
CASTRGRHTEAFF
>-|TRBJ2-2|TRBV9|-
TGTGCCAGCAGCGCTGAGACCGGGGAGCTGTTTTTT
CASSAETGELFF
>once|TRBJ2-7|TRBV9|-
TGTGCCAGCAGCGTAGGGTACCGCAGCTCCTACGAGCAGTACTTC
CASSVGYRSSYEQYF
>-|TRBJ2-3|TRBV4-2|TRBD2
TGTGCCAGCAGCCACCGACTAGCGGGAGGGCGGTACACAGATACGCAGTATTTT
CASSHRLAGGRYTDTQYF
>-|TRBJ1-4|TRBV18|TRBD1
TGTGCCAGCTCAATACTACCAAGACAGGGGGCGCCTAATGAAAAACTGTTTTTT
CASSILPRQGAPNEKLFF
>-|TRBJ2-5|TRBV18|-
TGTGCCAGCTCACCACCTAGGGACCGAGAGACCCAGTACTTC
CASSPPRDRETQYF
>-|TRBJ2-7|TRBV7-9|-
TGTGCCAGCAGCTTAGACGAACACTACGAGCAGTACTTC
CASSLDEHYEQYF